The clone carrying this TCR beta chain was seen a few times. Its antigen is as yet unknown. The V end lost 0 bases, the J end lost 7 bases, and 5 bases lay between the germline ends. The length of the CDR3 is 12 residues. Looked up from germline, CDR1 is KGHDR and CDR2 is SFDVKD. Amplification of TCR beta CDR3 regions was performed using RNA transcripts as template. HTBI primers were used for first-round RT-PCR of the TCR CDR3. MiXCR, applied by TCRdb to the multiplex PCR reads, yields one record per CDR3 protein. The sample has around 700,000 distinct CDR3 sequences; approximately 19% are singletons. This record comes from a study of T cells in Graves' hyperthyroidism and ophthalmopathy. Findings and limits, study-wide: In simple terms, a model built on 13 V-J features told ophthalmopathy apart from stable hyperthyroidism.

Diagnosis of hyperthyroidism was new in patients aged 18 to 65, and its duration was under 2 months. Sequencing was carried out using blood. The TCR was taken from a woman aged 50 to 60 with Graves' hyperthyroidism that later progressed to Graves' ophthalmopathy. The rearrangement uses TRBV24-1 and TRBJ2-5; the D is unclear. CDR3 nucleotides: TGTGCCACCAGTGATTTGATCGGGACCCAGTACTTC. Amino acids: CATSDLIGTQYF.